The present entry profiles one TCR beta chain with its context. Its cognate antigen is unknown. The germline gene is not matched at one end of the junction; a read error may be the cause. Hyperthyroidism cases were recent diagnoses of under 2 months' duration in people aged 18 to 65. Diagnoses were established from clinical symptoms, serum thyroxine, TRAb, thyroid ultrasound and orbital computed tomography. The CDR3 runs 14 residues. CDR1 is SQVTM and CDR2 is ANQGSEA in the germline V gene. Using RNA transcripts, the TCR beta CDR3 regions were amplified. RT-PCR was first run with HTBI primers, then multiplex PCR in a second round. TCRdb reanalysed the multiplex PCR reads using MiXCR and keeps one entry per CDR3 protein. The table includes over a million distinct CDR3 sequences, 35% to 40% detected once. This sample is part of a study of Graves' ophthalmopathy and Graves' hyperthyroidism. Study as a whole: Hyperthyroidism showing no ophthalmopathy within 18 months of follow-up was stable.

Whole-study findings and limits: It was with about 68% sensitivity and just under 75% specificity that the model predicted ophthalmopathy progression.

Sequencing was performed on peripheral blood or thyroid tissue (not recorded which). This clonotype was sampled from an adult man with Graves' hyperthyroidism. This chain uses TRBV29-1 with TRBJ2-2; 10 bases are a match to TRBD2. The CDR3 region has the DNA TGCAGCGCCGGAGCGGGGGGGCACACTGGGGAGCCGTTTTTT. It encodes CSAGAGGHTGEPFF.